The 5 T cell receptor beta chains in this list originate from one sample, sequenced in a study of cytotoxic CD8 clonotypes in ibrutinib-treated CLL. TCRdb's copy holds only in-frame clones and misses some; the assay was immunoSEQ multiplex PCR. The sample holds roughly 250,000 clones, around 70% seen once. Specimen: PBMCs, collected after 24 months of ibrutinib treatment. The receptors originated from a human donor with chronic lymphocytic leukemia.

This clone has a handful of counts. The rearrangement links TRBV30 to TRBJ1-5, with D perhaps matching TRBD1 (6 bases). CDR1 GTSNPN and CDR2 SVGIG come from the germline V gene (reference sequence). CDR3 length: 13 amino acids. The CDR3 sequence is CAARRGPGEPQHF. The CDR3 DNA sequence: TGTGCTGCCAGGCGAGGGCCAGGGGAGCCCCAGCATTTT.

Only one count was recorded for this clone. This chain joins TRBV5-4 and TRBJ2-3, with 8 bases matching TRBD2. After removal of 1 base from V and 6 bases from J, the junction contained 7 bases not matched to a gene. Germline CDR1 reads SGHNT; CDR2 reads YYREEE (reference sequence). CDR3 size: 15 residues. The CDR3 DNA reads as TGTGCCAGCAGCTTGCCAGCGGGAGTAGCGGATACGCAGTATTTT. Residues: CASSLPAGVADTQYF. Drawing the rest from reference TRBV5-4 and TRBJ2-3, the complete variable domain is ETGVTQSPTHLIKTRGQQVTLRCSSQSGHNTVSWYQQALGQGPQFIFQYYREEENGRGNFPPRFSGLQFPNYSSELNVNALELDDSALYLCASSLPAGVADTQYFGPGTRLTVL.

J is TRBJ2-7 and V is TRBV27; 7 bases fit TRBD1. The CDR3 has 17 amino acids. Losses at the gene ends were 8 bases for V and 3 bases for J; bases not matched to a gene: 19. CDR1 and CDR2 (germline): MNHEY, SMNVEV (reference sequence). In nucleotides, the CDR3 is TGTGCCAGCGGCACCTCCTCAACGGGACAGACTCTCTACGAGCAGTACTTC. Its translation is CASGTSSTGQTLYEQYF.

This clone was found a few times. The chain carries TRBV7-3 and TRBJ2-5; no clear D gene. The CDR3 covers 14 residues. V lost 5 bases, J lost 5 bases, and 15 bases lay in between. Germline loops: CDR1 SGHTA, CDR2 FQGTGA. CDR3: CASSPPPNFETQYF. For the CDR3, the DNA is TGTGCCAGCAGCCCTCCCCCGAATTTCGAGACCCAGTACTTC.

This clone turned up a few times. The rearrangement links TRBV6-5 to TRBJ1-5, with 7 positions matching TRBD1. Looked up from germline, CDR1 is MNHEY and CDR2 is SVGAGI. Unmatched junction bases numbered 2, after V lost 6 bases and J lost 0 bases. The CDR3 extends over 14 amino acids. CDR3 coding DNA: TGTGCCAGCAGGGGACAGTTTAGCAATCAGCCCCAGCATTTT. Residues: CASRGQFSNQPQHF.